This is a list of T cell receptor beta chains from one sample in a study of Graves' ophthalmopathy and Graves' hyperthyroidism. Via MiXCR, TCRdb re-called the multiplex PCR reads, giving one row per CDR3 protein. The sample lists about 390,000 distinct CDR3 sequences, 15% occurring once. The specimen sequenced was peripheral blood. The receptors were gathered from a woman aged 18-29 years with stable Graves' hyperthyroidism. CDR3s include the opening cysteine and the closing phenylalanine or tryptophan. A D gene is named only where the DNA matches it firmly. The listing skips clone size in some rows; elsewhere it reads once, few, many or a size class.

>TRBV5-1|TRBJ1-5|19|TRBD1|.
CASSLEGTGVVDPNQPQHF
TGCGCCAGCAGCTTGGAGGGGACAGGGGTTGTTGATCCTAATCAGCCCCAGCATTTT
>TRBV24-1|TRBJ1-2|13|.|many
CATSADGLGGYTF
TGTGCCACCAGTGCCGACGGTCTAGGTGGCTACACCTTC
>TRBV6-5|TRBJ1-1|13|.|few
CASSYSGAAEAFF
TGTGCCAGCAGTTACTCGGGAGCCGCCGAAGCTTTCTTT
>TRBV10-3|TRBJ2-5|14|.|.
CASAGRGFQETQYF
TGTGCCAGTGCGGGACGGGGGTTCCAAGAGACCCAGTACTTC
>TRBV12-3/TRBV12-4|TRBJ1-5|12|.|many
CASSWGVQPQHF
TGTGCCAGCAGTTGGGGGGTTCAGCCCCAGCATTTT
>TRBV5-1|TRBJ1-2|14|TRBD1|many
CASSRSSTGWGYTF
TGCGCCAGCAGCCGCAGCTCGACAGGGTGGGGCTACACCTTC
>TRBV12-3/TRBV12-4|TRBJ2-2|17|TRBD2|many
CASSSLERGGLTGELFF
TGTGCCAGCAGTTCCCTAGAGCGGGGGGGTCTAACCGGGGAGCTGTTTTTT
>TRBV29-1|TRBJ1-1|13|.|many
CSAITGWNTEAFF
TGCAGCGCTATAACCGGGTGGAACACTGAAGCTTTCTTT
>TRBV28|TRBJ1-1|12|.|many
CASGVENTEAFF
TGTGCCAGCGGGGTTGAGAACACTGAAGCTTTCTTT
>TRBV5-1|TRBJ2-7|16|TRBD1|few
CASSLLIGTGKYEQYF
TGCGCCAGCAGCTTGCTGATCGGGACAGGCAAATACGAGCAGTACTTC
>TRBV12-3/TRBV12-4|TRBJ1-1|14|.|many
CASRGIYPNTEAFF
TGTGCCAGCAGAGGAATTTACCCGAACACTGAAGCTTTCTTT
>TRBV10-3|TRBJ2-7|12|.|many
CAISADSYEQYF
TGTGCCATCAGTGCCGACAGCTACGAGCAGTACTTC
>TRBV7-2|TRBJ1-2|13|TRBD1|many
CASSQNRGLGYTF
TGTGCCAGCAGCCAAAACAGGGGTCTTGGCTACACCTTC
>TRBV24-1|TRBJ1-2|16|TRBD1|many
CATSPERGQGLYGYTF
TGTGCCACCAGTCCGGAGCGGGGACAGGGCCTCTATGGCTACACCTTC
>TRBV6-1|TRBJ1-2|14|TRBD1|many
CASSEPGQGIRYTF
TGTGCCAGCAGTGAACCTGGACAGGGAATTCGCTACACCTTC
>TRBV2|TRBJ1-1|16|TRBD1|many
CASTHRQGALGTEAFF
TGTGCCAGCACCCATCGACAGGGGGCCTTAGGAACTGAAGCTTTCTTT
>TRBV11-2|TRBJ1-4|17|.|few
CASSLGFLGATNEKLFF
TGTGCCAGCAGCTTGGGGTTTTTGGGAGCAACTAATGAAAAACTGTTTTTT
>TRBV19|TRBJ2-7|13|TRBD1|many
CASSKDRGYEQYF
TGTGCCAGTAGTAAGGACAGGGGCTACGAGCAGTACTTC
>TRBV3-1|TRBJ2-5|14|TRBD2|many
CASSVTSGQETQYF
TGTGCCAGCTCGGTGACTAGCGGACAAGAGACCCAGTACTTC
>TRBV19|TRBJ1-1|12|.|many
CASSIGGGTAFF
TGTGCCAGTAGTATAGGAGGAGGAACCGCTTTCTTT
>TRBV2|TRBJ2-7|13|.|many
CASSRPGGHEQYF
TGTGCCAGCAGTAGACCGGGGGGCCACGAGCAGTACTTC
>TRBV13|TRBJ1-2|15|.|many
CASSSWDTSGDGYTF
TGTGCCAGCAGCTCCTGGGACACCTCGGGGGATGGCTACACCTTC
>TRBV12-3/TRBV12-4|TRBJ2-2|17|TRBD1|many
CASSSRYRGRDTGELFF
TGTGCCAGCAGTTCGCGCTACAGGGGGCGAGACACCGGGGAGCTGTTTTTT
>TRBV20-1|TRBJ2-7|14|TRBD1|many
CSASQGTGGTEQYF
TGCAGTGCCTCCCAGGGGACAGGGGGGACCGAGCAGTACTTC
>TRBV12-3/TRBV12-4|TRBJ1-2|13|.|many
CASSLAVGDGYTF
TGTGCCAGCAGTTTAGCGGTCGGGGATGGCTACACCTTC
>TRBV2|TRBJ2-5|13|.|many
CASSMGHQETQYF
TGTGCCAGCAGCATGGGTCACCAAGAGACCCAGTACTTC
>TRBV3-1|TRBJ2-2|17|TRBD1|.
CASIGTGGAVVTGELFF
TGTGCCAGCATCGGGACAGGGGGCGCGGTTGTCACCGGGGAGCTGTTTTTT
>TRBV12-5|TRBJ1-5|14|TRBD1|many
CASGPGQGGQPQHF
TGTGCTAGTGGTCCAGGACAGGGCGGTCAGCCCCAGCATTTT
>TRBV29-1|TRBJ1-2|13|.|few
CSVEARFGRGYTF
TGCAGCGTTGAAGCCAGGTTTGGACGCGGCTACACCTTC
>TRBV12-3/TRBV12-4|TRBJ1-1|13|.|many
CASSFRGLKEAFF
TGTGCCAGCAGTTTTAGAGGGTTAAAGGAAGCTTTCTTT
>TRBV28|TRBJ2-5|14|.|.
CASRLGPMQETQYF
TGTGCCAGCAGACTCGGACCCATGCAAGAGACCCAGTACTTC
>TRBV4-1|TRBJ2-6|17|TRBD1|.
CASSPWTGLSGANVLTF
TGCGCCAGCAGCCCCTGGACAGGGCTCTCTGGGGCCAACGTCCTGACTTTC
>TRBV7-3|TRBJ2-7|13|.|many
CASSRSASGEQYF
TGTGCCAGCAGCCGCTCGGCCTCGGGCGAGCAGTACTTC
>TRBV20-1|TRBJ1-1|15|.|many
CSAISGWLMNTEAFF
TGCAGTGCAATATCTGGTTGGTTGATGAACACTGAAGCTTTCTTT
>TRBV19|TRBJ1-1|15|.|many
CASRRGVGMNTEAFF
TGTGCCAGTAGGAGAGGGGTCGGAATGAACACTGAAGCTTTCTTT
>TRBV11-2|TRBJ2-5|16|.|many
CASSLEGAMVQETQYF
TGTGCCAGCAGCTTAGAGGGAGCGATGGTACAAGAGACCCAGTACTTC
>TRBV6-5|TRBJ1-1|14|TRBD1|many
CASRTGTGGSEAFF
TGTGCCAGCAGAACCGGGACAGGGGGCTCTGAAGCTTTCTTT